This entry concerns a single T cell receptor beta chain. What it binds is not known. Blood sampling was done at baseline, cycle 4 day 1, and cycle 7 day 1. The data belong to a study of OX40 agonist ivuxolimab in advanced cancers. Study-wide context: Patients in dose escalation had liver, melanoma, kidney or head and neck cancers. Allowance was made for prior anti-PD-1, anti-PD-L1 or anti-CTLA-4 therapy, and around 41% had some. Study outcomes and limitations: Relative to CD4+, CD8+ T cells held more expanded clones on average.

Germline CDR1 ENHRY, CDR2 SYGVKD. This CDR3 is built from 13 residues. Trimming removed 7 bases from V and 6 bases from J; junction bases left unmatched: 7. Data came from immunoSEQ multiplex PCR; TCRdb stores just in-frame clones and leaves some out. The table shows about 150,000 clones, with approximately 94% occurring only once. V and J are TRBV10-3 and TRBJ2-7; 9 bases are a match to TRBD1. Sequenced here: CD4+ or CD8+ T cells sorted from blood, sampled in a trial of the OX40 agonist ivuxolimab. This receptor was obtained from an adult with an advanced solid tumor such as melanoma, head and neck, liver or kidney cancer. CDR3 DNA: TGTGCCATCACCCCGGGACAGGGCCTCGAGCAGTACTTC. Protein: CAITPGQGLEQYF.